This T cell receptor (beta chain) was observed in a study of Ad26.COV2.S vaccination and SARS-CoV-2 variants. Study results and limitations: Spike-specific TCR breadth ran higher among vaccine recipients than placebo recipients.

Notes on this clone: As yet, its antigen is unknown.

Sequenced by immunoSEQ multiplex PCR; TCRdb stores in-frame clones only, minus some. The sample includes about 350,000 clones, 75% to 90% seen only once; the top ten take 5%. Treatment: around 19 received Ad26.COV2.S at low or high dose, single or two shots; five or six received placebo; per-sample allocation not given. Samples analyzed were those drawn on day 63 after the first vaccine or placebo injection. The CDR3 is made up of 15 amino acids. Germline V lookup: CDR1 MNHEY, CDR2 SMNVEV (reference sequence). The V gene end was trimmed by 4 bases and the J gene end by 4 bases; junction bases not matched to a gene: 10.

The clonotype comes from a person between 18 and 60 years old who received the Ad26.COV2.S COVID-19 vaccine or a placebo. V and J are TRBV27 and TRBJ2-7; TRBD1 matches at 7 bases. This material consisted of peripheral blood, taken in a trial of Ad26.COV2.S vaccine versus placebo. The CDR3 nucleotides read TGTGCCAGCAGTTCCCGCGAAGGGGGCAAATACGAGCAGTACTTC. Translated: CASSSREGGKYEQYF.